The present T cell receptor (beta chain) was sequenced within a study of cytomegalovirus exposure and HLA in healthy donors. PCR used 60 Vbeta primers and 13 Jbeta primers. Measured with immunoSEQ multiplex PCR; TCRdb has only the in-frame clones, and not every one. The sample holds about 100,000 clones; over 75% are singletons and the top ten take more than 2%. The V segment lost 2 bases and the J segment 7 bases; nucleotides outside the gene matches: 9. Germline CDR1 MDHEN, CDR2 SYDVKM. This CDR3 spans 15 amino acids. The sequence came from a man aged 25 to 40 in good health and CMV-seronegative. The source material was PBMCs. The V call is TRBV28, the J call TRBJ2-5; 8 bases are a match to TRBD2. This CDR3 is CASSLHTSGSGTQYF. For the CDR3, the DNA is TGTGCCAGCAGTTTACACACCAGCGGGAGCGGGACCCAGTACTTC. Looking up the rest from reference TRBV28 and TRBJ2-5 gives the full variable domain: DVKVTQSSRYLVKRTGEKVFLECVQDMDHENMFWYRQDPGLGLRLIYFSYDVKMKEKGDIPEGYSVSREKKERFSLILESASTNQTSMYLCASSLHTSGSGTQYFGPGTRLLVL.